A selection of T cell receptor beta chains follows, all from one sample in a study of CD8 T cells in ankylosing spondylitis. From the 5' RACE reads, TCRdb called clonotypes with MiXCR, one entry per CDR3 protein. The data show around 210,000 distinct CDR3 sequences, 8% to 10% seen once. The sequenced sample was blood, either unsorted or a sorted T cell fraction (not recorded which). The receptors here all came from a female donor with ankylosing spondylitis or in good health (not recorded which). Each CDR3 is given without its conserved first and last residue. Each record gives: D gene, V gene, CDR3 protein. D genes are given only for firm matches.

d_gene: TRBD1
v_gene: TRBV20-1
CDR3aa: SARGSGQGIYNEQF

d_gene: TRBD2
v_gene: TRBV29-1
CDR3aa: SVKSGRATDTQY

d_gene: TRBD1
v_gene: TRBV19
CDR3aa: ASSMTGQGYEQY

d_gene: .
v_gene: TRBV20-1
CDR3aa: SATGEVTGELF

d_gene: .
v_gene: TRBV15
CDR3aa: ATSRLDEGPYT

d_gene: .
v_gene: TRBV7-9
CDR3aa: ASSVTEQAYEQY

d_gene: .
v_gene: TRBV15
CDR3aa: ATSNAVDTYEQY

d_gene: TRBD2
v_gene: TRBV10-3
CDR3aa: AISESWSSGSGNEQF

d_gene: .
v_gene: TRBV29-1
CDR3aa: SVVGGQMNTEAF

d_gene: TRBD1
v_gene: TRBV7-7
CDR3aa: ASSLKGQYNEQF

d_gene: .
v_gene: TRBV4-3
CDR3aa: ASSLRWRENNEQF

d_gene: .
v_gene: TRBV29-1
CDR3aa: SVQNPVAGPYNEQF

d_gene: .
v_gene: TRBV2
CDR3aa: ASSDTINSYNEQF